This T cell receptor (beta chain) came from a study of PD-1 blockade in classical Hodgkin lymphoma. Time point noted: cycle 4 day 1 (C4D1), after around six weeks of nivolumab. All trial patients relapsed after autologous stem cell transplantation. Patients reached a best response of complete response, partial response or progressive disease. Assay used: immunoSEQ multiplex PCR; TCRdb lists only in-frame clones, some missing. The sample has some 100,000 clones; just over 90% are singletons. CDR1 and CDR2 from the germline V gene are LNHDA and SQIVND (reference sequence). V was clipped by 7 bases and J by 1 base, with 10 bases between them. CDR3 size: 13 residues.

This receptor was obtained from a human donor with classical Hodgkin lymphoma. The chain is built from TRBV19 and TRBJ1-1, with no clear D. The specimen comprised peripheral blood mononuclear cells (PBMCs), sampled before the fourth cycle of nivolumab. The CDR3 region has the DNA TGTGCCAGTACTACGACAAAGAACACTGAAGCTTTCTTT. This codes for CASTTTKNTEAFF.